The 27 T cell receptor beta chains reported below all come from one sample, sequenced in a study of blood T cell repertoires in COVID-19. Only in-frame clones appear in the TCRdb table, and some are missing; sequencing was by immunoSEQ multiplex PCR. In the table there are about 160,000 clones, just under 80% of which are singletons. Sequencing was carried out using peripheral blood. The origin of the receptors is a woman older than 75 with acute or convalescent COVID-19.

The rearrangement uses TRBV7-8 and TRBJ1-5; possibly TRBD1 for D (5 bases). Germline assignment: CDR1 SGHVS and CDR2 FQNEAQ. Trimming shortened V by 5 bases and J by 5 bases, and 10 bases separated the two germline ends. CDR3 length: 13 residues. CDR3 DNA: TGTGCCAGCAGCCGACAGTCAGATCAGCCCCAGCATTTT. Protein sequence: CASSRQSDQPQHF.

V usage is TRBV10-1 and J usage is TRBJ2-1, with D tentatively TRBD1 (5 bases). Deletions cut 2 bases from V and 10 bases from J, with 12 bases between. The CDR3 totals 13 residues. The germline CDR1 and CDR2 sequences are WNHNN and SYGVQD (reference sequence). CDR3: CASSEGAPEEQFF. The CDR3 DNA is TGCGCCAGCAGTGAGGGGGCCCCCGAAGAGCAGTTCTTC.

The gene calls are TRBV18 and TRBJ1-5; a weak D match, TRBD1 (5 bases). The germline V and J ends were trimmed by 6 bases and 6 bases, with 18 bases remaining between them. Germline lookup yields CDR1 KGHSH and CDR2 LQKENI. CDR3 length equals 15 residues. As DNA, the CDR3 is TGTGCCAGCTCCCCTAGGGACTCCCAGGGTCAGCCCCAGCATTTT. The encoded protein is CASSPRDSQGQPQHF.

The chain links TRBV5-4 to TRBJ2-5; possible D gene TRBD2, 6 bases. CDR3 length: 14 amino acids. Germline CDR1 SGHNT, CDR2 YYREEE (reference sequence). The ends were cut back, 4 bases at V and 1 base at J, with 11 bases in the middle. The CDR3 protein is CASSPGTFQETQYF. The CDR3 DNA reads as TGTGCCAGCAGCCCCGGGACTTTCCAAGAGACCCAGTACTTC.

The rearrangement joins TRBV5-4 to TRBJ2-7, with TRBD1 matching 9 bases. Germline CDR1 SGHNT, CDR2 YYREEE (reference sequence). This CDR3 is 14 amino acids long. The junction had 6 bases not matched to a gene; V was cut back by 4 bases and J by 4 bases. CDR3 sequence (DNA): TGTGCCAGCAGCAAAGGACAGGGGCTATACGAGCAGTACTTC. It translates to CASSKGQGLYEQYF.

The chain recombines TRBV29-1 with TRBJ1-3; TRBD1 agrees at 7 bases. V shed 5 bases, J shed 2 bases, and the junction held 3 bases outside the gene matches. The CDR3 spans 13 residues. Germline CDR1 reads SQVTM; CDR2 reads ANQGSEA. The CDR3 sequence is CSVSQGAGNTIYF. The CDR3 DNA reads TGCAGCGTTTCGCAGGGGGCTGGAAACACCATATATTTT.

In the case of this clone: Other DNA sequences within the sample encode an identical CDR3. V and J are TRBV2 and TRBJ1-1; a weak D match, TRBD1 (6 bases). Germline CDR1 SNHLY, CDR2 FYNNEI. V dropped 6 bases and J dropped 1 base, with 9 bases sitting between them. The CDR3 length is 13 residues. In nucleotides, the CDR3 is TGTGCCAGCAGGTCACAGGGGAACACTGAAGCTTTCTTT. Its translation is CASRSQGNTEAFF.

CDR3 amino acids: CASSLEVAGGNNEQFF. As DNA, the CDR3 is TGTGCCAGCAGCTTGGAGGTAGCGGGGGGAAACAATGAGCAGTTCTTC. The genes are TRBV5-4 and TRBJ2-1; 10 bases agree with TRBD2. This CDR3 is 16 amino acids long. Germline V gives CDR1 SGHNT, CDR2 YYREEE (reference sequence). Unmatched junction bases numbered 5, after V lost 0 bases and J lost 5 bases.

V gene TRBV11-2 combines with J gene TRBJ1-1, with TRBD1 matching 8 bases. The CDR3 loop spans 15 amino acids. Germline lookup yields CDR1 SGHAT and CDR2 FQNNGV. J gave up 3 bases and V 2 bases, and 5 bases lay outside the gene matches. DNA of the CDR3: TGTGCCAGCAGCTTATGGTACAGGGGGGACACTGAAGCTTTCTTT. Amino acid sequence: CASSLWYRGDTEAFF.

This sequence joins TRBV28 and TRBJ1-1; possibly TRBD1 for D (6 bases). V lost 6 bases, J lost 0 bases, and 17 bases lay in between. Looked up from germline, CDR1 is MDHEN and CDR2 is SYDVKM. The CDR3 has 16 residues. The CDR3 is CASRTGGNLMNTEAFF. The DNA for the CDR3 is TGTGCCAGCAGGACAGGTGGAAACTTGATGAACACTGAAGCTTTCTTT.

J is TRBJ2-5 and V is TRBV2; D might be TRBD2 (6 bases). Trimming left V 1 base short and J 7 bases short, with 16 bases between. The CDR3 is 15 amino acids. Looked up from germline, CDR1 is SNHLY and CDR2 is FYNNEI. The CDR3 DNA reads TGTGCCAGCAGTGAAGAGGAGGGACCTGAGGTGACCCAGTACTTC. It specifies CASSEEEGPEVTQYF.

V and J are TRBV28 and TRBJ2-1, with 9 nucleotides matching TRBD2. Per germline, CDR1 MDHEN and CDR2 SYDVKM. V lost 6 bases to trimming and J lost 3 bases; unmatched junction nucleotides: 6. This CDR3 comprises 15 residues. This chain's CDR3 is CASRGAGGYYNEQFF. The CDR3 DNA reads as TGTGCCAGCAGGGGAGCGGGAGGTTACTACAATGAGCAGTTCTTC.

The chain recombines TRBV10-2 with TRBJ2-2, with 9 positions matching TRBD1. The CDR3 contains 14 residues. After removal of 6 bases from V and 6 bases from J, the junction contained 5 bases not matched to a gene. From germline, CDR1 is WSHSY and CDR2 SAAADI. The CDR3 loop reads CASSPRQGAGELFF. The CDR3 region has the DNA TGCGCCAGCAGCCCAAGACAGGGGGCCGGGGAGCTGTTTTTT.

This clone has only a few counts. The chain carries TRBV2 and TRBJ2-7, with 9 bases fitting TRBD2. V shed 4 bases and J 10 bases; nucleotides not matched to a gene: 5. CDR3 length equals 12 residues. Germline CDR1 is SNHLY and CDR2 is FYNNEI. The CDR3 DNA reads TGTGCCAGCAGTGGGCTAGCGGGAATCCAGTACTTC. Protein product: CASSGLAGIQYF.

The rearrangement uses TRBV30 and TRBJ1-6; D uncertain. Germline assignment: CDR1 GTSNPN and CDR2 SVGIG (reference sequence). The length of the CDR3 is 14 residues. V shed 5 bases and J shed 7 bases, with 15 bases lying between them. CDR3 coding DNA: TGTGCCTGGGATAGACTTTTCGGGAATTCACCCCTCCACTTT. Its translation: CAWDRLFGNSPLHF.

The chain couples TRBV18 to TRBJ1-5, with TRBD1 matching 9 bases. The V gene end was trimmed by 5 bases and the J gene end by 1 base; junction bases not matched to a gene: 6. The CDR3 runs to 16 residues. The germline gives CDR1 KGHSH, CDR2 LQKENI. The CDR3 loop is CASSSTGGASNQPQHF. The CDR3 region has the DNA TGTGCCAGCTCATCCACAGGGGGCGCGAGCAATCAGCCCCAGCATTTT.

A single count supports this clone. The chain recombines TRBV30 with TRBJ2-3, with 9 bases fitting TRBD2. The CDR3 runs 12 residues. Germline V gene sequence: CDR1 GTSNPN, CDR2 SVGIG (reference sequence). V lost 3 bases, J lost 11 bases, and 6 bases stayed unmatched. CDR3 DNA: TGTGCCTGGAGAATTTTAGCGGGAGTGCAGTATTTT. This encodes CAWRILAGVQYF.

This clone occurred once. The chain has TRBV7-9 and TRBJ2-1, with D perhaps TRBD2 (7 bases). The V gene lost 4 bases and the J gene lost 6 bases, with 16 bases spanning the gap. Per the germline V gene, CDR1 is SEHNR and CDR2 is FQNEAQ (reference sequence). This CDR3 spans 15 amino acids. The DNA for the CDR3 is TGTGCCAGCAGCTCGAGGAGGGGGGGCGGCAATGAGCAGTTCTTC. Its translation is CASSSRRGGGNEQFF.

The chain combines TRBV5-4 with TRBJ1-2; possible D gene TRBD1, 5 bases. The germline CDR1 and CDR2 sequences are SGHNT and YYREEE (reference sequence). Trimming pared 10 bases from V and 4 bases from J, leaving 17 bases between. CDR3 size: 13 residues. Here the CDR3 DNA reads TGTGCCTCCCAGGCGGGGGTTGGCTATGGCTACACCTTC. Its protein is CASQAGVGYGYTF.

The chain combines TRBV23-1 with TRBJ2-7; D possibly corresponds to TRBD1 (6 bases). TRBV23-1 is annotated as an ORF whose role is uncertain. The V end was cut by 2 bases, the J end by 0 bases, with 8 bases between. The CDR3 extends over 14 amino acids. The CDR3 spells CASSQGGVSYEQYF. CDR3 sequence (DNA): TGCGCCAGCAGTCAAGGGGGCGTCTCCTACGAGCAGTACTTC.

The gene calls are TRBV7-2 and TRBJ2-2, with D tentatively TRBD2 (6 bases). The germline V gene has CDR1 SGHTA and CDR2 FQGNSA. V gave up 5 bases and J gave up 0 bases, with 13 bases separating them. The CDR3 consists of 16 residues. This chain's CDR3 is CASSRDFLANTGELFF. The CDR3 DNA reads TGTGCCAGCAGCCGGGACTTCCTCGCGAACACCGGGGAGCTGTTTTTT.

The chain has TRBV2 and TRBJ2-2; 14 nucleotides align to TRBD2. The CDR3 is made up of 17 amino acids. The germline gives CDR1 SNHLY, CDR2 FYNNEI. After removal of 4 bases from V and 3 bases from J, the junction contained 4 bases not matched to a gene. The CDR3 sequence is CASSARTSGRHTGELFF. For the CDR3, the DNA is TGTGCCAGCAGTGCGCGGACTAGCGGGAGGCACACCGGGGAGCTGTTTTTT.

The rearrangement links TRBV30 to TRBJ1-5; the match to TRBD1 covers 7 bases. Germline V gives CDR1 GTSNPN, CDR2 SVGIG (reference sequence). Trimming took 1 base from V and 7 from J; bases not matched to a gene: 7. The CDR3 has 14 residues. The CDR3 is CAWSEGQRGQPQHF. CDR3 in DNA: TGTGCCTGGAGTGAGGGACAGAGGGGACAGCCCCAGCATTTT.

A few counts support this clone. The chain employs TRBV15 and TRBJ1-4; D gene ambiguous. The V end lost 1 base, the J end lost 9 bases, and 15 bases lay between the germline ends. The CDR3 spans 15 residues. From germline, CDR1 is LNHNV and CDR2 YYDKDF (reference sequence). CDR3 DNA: TGTGCCACCAGCAGAGGAACACCGGGGATGAAAAAACTGTTTTTT. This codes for CATSRGTPGMKKLFF. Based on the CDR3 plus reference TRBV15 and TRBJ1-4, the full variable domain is DAMVIQNPRYQVTQFGKPVTLSCSQTLNHNVMYWYQQKSSQAPKLLFHYYDKDFNNEADTPDNFQSRRPNTSFCFLDIRSPGLGDTAMYLCATSRGTPGMKKLFFGSGTQLSVL.

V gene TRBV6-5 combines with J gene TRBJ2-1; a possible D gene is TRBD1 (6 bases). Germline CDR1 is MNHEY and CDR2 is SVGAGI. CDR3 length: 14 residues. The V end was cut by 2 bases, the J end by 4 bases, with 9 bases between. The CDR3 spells CASSYRDTYNEQFF. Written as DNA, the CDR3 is TGTGCCAGCAGTTACAGGGACACTTACAATGAGCAGTTCTTC.

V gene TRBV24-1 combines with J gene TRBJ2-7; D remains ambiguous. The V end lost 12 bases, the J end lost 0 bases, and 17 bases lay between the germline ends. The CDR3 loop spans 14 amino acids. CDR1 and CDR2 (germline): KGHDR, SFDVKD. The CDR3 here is CAVRRVGYSYEQYF. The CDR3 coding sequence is TGTGCCGTTCGCCGGGTAGGTTACTCCTACGAGCAGTACTTC.

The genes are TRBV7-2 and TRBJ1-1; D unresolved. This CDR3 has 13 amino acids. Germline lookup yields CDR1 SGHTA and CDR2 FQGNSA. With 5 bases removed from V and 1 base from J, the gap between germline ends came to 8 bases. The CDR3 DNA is TGTGCCAGCAGCATAACAGAGAACACTGAAGCTTTCTTT. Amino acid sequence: CASSITENTEAFF.